The 21 T cell receptor beta chains below all came from one sample that was sequenced in a study of blood T cell repertoires in COVID-19. Profiled with immunoSEQ multiplex PCR; TCRdb holds only in-frame clones, not every one. Of 300,000 to 500,000 clones listed, roughly 90% are singletons. The sequenced material came from PBMCs or T cells enriched from blood (not recorded which). Every receptor here comes from a woman aged 25 to 45 with acute COVID-19.

About this clone: This same CDR3 is encoded by further DNA sequences in the sample. This chain uses TRBV5-8 with TRBJ1-5, with 7 bases fitting TRBD1. Germline CDR1 SGHTS, CDR2 YDEGEE. The CDR3 extends over 14 amino acids. The junction had 2 bases not matched to a gene; V was cut back by 4 bases and J by 1 base. The CDR3 here is CASSRGQSNQPQHF. The DNA for the CDR3 is TGTGCCAGCAGCCGGGGACAGAGCAATCAGCCCCAGCATTTT.

This clone was observed a single time. The chain couples TRBV30 to TRBJ2-1; 7 positions agree with TRBD1. In germline, CDR1 is GTSNPN, CDR2 SVGIG (reference sequence). This CDR3 has 14 residues. The ends lost 2 bases at V and 4 bases at J; junction bases unmatched: 5. The chain's CDR3 is CAWSPGQEYNEQFF. In DNA, the CDR3 is TGTGCCTGGAGTCCCGGACAGGAATACAATGAGCAGTTCTTC.

V and J are TRBV2 and TRBJ2-7, with 8 bases identical to TRBD2. This CDR3 comprises 15 residues. After removal of 1 base from V and 7 bases from J, the junction contained 9 bases not matched to a gene. Germline V lookup: CDR1 SNHLY, CDR2 FYNNEI. The CDR3 region has the DNA TGTGCCAGCAGTGAAGTCCGGACTAGCTTCGGTGAGCAGTACTTC. As protein: CASSEVRTSFGEQYF.

This clone was counted a single time. The chain links TRBV5-5 to TRBJ2-1; 8 bases match TRBD1. The CDR3 consists of 17 residues. The trim removed 0 bases at V and 4 bases at J, leaving 9 bases unmatched. Germline values: CDR1 SGHKS, CDR2 YYEKEE (reference sequence). The chain's CDR3 is CASSLGPGGQGYNEQFF. The CDR3 region has the DNA TGTGCCAGCAGCTTGGGCCCTGGAGGACAGGGATACAATGAGCAGTTCTTC.

The chain joins TRBV4-2 to TRBJ2-1, with 8 bases lining up with TRBD1. The CDR3 has 13 residues. Per germline, CDR1 LGHNA and CDR2 YNFKEQ. The J segment lost 8 bases and the V segment lost 4 bases, leaving 4 bases of the junction unmatched. CDR3 residues: CASSLDRGDEQFF. The CDR3 DNA reads TGTGCCAGCAGCCTCGACAGGGGCGATGAGCAGTTCTTC.

The chain is built from TRBV19 and TRBJ1-1, with D perhaps TRBD1 (6 bases). The CDR3 length is 16 residues. V was trimmed by 1 base and J by 1 base, leaving 13 bases between them. Germline V gene sequence: CDR1 LNHDA, CDR2 SQIVND (reference sequence). In nucleotides, the CDR3 is TGTGCCAGTAGTATAGCAGGGGTTGGCGAGAACACTGAAGCTTTCTTT. Its protein is CASSIAGVGENTEAFF.

The chain links TRBV15 to TRBJ2-1; TRBD2 matches 8 bases. The CDR3 length is 13 residues. Germline assignment: CDR1 LNHNV and CDR2 YYDKDF (reference sequence). After removal of 0 bases from V and 12 bases from J, the junction contained 4 bases not matched to a gene. For the CDR3, the DNA is TGTGCCACCAGCAGAGAACTGAGCGGGGGGCAGTTCTTC. It is translated as CATSRELSGGQFF.

The chain joins TRBV3-1 (or the pseudogene TRBV3-2) to TRBJ2-7, with TRBD1 as a possible D gene (5 bases). The V gene lost 2 bases and the J gene lost 6 bases, with 11 bases spanning the gap. This CDR3 is 13 amino acids long. Germline V gene sequence: CDR1 LGHDT, CDR2 YNNKEL (reference sequence). The CDR3 loop reads CASSQQGSGEQYF. In nucleotides, the CDR3 is TGTGCCAGCAGCCAACAGGGTTCTGGCGAGCAGTACTTC.

The rearrangement joins TRBV25-1 to TRBJ2-1; 15 bases map to TRBD2. The CDR3 covers 16 residues. The V segment lost 5 bases and the J segment 7 bases; nucleotides outside the gene matches: 6. The germline gives CDR1 MGHDK, CDR2 SYGVNS. In DNA form, the CDR3 reads TGTGCCAGCAGTCCCGGGACTAGCGGGGGGAGGAATGAGCAGTTCTTC. It codes for CASSPGTSGGRNEQFF.

The V call is TRBV29-1, the J call TRBJ2-7; tentatively, D is TRBD2 (7 bases). Trimming shortened V by 6 bases and J by 3 bases, and 15 bases separated the two germline ends. The CDR3 extends over 13 amino acids. The germline V gene encodes CDR1 SQVTM and CDR2 ANQGSEA. DNA for the CDR3: TGCAGCGTACAAGGGGGGGCAAGCTACGAGCAGTACTTC. This encodes CSVQGGASYEQYF.

The genes are TRBV18 and TRBJ2-2, with TRBD1 matching over 8 bases. Germline lookup yields CDR1 KGHSH and CDR2 LQKENI. The CDR3 has 16 amino acids. V was pared by 5 bases and J by 0 bases, with 5 bases of the junction left unmatched. CDR3 loop: CASSSTRGPNTGELFF. DNA for the CDR3: TGTGCCAGCTCATCCACCAGGGGGCCGAACACCGGGGAGCTGTTTTTT.

The chain carries TRBV24-1 and TRBJ1-5; TRBD1 agrees at 7 bases. The V gene end was trimmed by 9 bases and the J gene end by 4 bases; junction bases not matched to a gene: 8. The CDR3 spans 14 residues. Per germline, CDR1 KGHDR and CDR2 SFDVKD. CDR3 protein: CATQGGDFNQPQHF. The DNA of the CDR3 is TGTGCCACCCAGGGGGGAGACTTTAATCAGCCCCAGCATTTT.

The chain uses TRBV7-2 and TRBJ1-6; a possible D gene is TRBD1 (5 bases). This CDR3 comprises 17 residues. V was pared by 2 bases and J by 6 bases, with 17 bases between. Germline V gene sequence: CDR1 SGHTA, CDR2 FQGNSA. The CDR3 protein is CASSLSGRASINSPLHF. CDR3 DNA: TGTGCCAGCAGCTTATCGGGCAGGGCCTCGATTAATTCACCCCTCCACTTT.

This clone was recorded once. CDR3 protein: CASSESGTTYEQYF. The CDR3 DNA is TGCGCCAGCAGTGAGTCGGGGACAACCTACGAGCAGTACTTC. V gene TRBV10-1 combines with J gene TRBJ2-7; D might be TRBD1 (6 bases). This CDR3 has 14 amino acids. Germline values: CDR1 WNHNN, CDR2 SYGVQD (reference sequence). V was trimmed by 0 bases and J by 2 bases, leaving 8 bases between them.

The chain combines TRBV2 with TRBJ2-7; D might be TRBD2 (6 bases). Germline V lookup: CDR1 SNHLY, CDR2 FYNNEI. Deletions cut 11 bases from V and 3 bases from J, with 14 bases between. The CDR3 spans 12 residues. In nucleotides, the CDR3 is TGTGCCGGGGGGAACAGGATCTACGAGCAGTACTTC. Translated: CAGGNRIYEQYF. Full variable domain (outside the CDR3, taken from reference TRBV2 and TRBJ2-7): EPEVTQTPSHQVTQMGQEVILRCVPISNHLYFYWYRQILGQKVEFLVSFYNNEISEKSEIFDDQFSVERPDGSNFTLKIRSTKLEDSAMYFCAGGNRIYEQYFGPGTRLTVT.

V gene TRBV20-1 combines with J gene TRBJ1-1, with no clear D. The CDR3 consists of 11 residues. Germline loops: CDR1 DFQATT, CDR2 SNEGSKA (reference sequence). The germline V and J ends were trimmed by 2 bases and 7 bases, with 8 bases remaining between them. CDR3 loop: CSARTYYEAFF. DNA of the CDR3: TGCAGTGCTAGAACATACTATGAAGCTTTCTTT.

This clone was observed a handful of times. This rearrangement joins TRBV5-1 to TRBJ1-6; no reliable D call. Germline lookup yields CDR1 SGHRS and CDR2 YFSETQ. Between the trimmed V and J ends, which lost 0 bases and 4 bases, there was a span of 14 bases. This CDR3 has 17 residues. The CDR3 sequence: CASSLAIGNGYNSPLHF. The CDR3 region has the DNA TGCGCCAGCAGCTTGGCCATCGGGAATGGGTATAATTCACCCCTCCACTTT. Full variable domain (missing parts from reference TRBV5-1 and TRBJ1-6): KAGVTQTPRYLIKTRGQQVTLSCSPISGHRSVSWYQQTPGQGLQFLFEYFSETQRNKGNFPGRFSGRQFSNSRSEMNVSTLELGDSALYLCASSLAIGNGYNSPLHFGNGTRLTVT.

The chain is built from TRBV2 and TRBJ1-1; a weak D match, TRBD1 (5 bases). V gave up 5 bases and J gave up 4 bases, with 11 bases separating them. Germline loops: CDR1 SNHLY, CDR2 FYNNEI. This CDR3 region has 13 residues. The chain's CDR3 is CASSPWGGTEAFF. The CDR3 region has the DNA TGTGCCAGCAGTCCCTGGGGCGGCACTGAAGCTTTCTTT.

As to this clone: The identical CDR3 is also encoded by other nucleotide sequences in the sample. This chain connects TRBV12-3 or TRBV12-4 to TRBJ1-1; a weak D match, TRBD1 (5 bases). The CDR3 totals 13 residues. V gave up 2 bases and J gave up 4 bases, with 8 bases separating them. This CDR3 reads CASSLQGSTEAFF. CDR3 nucleotides: TGTGCCAGCAGTTTACAGGGAAGCACTGAAGCTTTCTTT.

The rearrangement joins TRBV3-1 (or the pseudogene TRBV3-2) to TRBJ2-3; D may be TRBD2 (5 bases). Germline CDR1 reads LGHDT; CDR2 reads YNNKEL (reference sequence). The CDR3 loop spans 16 amino acids. Trimming left V 1 base short and J 2 bases short, with 13 bases between. Here the CDR3 reads CASSQAGGFPTDTQYF. The CDR3, as DNA: TGTGCCAGCAGCCAAGCCGGCGGGTTCCCCACAGATACGCAGTATTTT.

The chain combines TRBV27 with TRBJ2-3; 13 nucleotides align to TRBD2. Germline loops: CDR1 MNHEY, CDR2 SMNVEV (reference sequence). The CDR3 is 17 amino acids. J gave up 1 base and V 5 bases, and 6 bases lay outside the gene matches. The CDR3 loop reads CASSPLAGGPGTDTQYF. For the CDR3, the DNA is TGTGCCAGCAGTCCACTAGCGGGGGGGCCGGGCACAGATACGCAGTATTTT.